One and the same sample provided the 25 T cell receptor beta chains below, sequenced in a study of T cell clones after liver transplantation. Alloreactive TCRbeta sequences came from sequencing proliferating CFSE-low cells in the MLR. Measured with immunoSEQ multiplex PCR; TCRdb has only the in-frame clones, and not every one. The sample shows 450 or so clones, about 50% of them seen only once. The antigens of these receptors remain unknown. The sequencing sample was made of CD8+ T cells from cultured PBMCs. The receptors come from a human patient who received a liver transplant. The graft donor may account for some of the T cells.

This clone is large (0.1 to 1%) within its sample. This sample also contains other DNA sequences that code for the same CDR3. This rearrangement joins TRBV5-1 to TRBJ2-3; 11 bases match TRBD2. Per germline, CDR1 SGHRS and CDR2 YFSETQ. V was clipped by 4 bases and J by 10 bases; unmatched bases: 14. The CDR3 loop spans 16 amino acids. The CDR3 loop is CASSPDQGLAADSQYF. The CDR3 DNA follows: TGCGCCAGCAGCCCGGACCAGGGACTAGCGGCTGACTCGCAGTATTTT.

This chain links TRBV2 with TRBJ2-3, with TRBD2 matching over 13 bases. Looked up from germline, CDR1 is SNHLY and CDR2 is FYNNEI. The CDR3 sequence is 18 residues long. The J segment lost 6 bases and the V segment lost 1 base, leaving 10 bases of the junction unmatched. This CDR3 is CASSEEPPGTSGADTQYF. As DNA, the CDR3 is TGTGCCAGCAGTGAAGAACCCCCCGGGACTAGCGGGGCGGATACGCAGTATTTT.

The chain couples TRBV5-8 to TRBJ2-1, with D tentatively TRBD1 (6 bases). Per germline, CDR1 SGHTS and CDR2 YDEGEE. Deletions cut 0 bases from V and 4 bases from J, with 11 bases between. This CDR3 spans 15 amino acids. Here the CDR3 DNA reads TGTGCCAGCAGCTTGGCCTCAGGGGTATACAATGAGCAGTTCTTC. This encodes CASSLASGVYNEQFF.

This clone has more than one count but fewer than ten. The V call is TRBV14, the J call TRBJ2-4; D assignment may be TRBD1 or TRBD2 (6 bases each). Trimming removed 0 bases at V and 4 bases at J, with 13 bases between. CDR3 size: 16 residues. CDR1 is SGHDN, CDR2 FVKESK, per germline. The CDR3: CASSQEWGATKNIQYF. As DNA, the CDR3 is TGTGCCAGCAGCCAAGAGTGGGGGGCGACGAAAAACATTCAGTACTTC.

The count of this clone is one. The chain has TRBV7-9 and TRBJ2-1; no clear D gene. This CDR3 is built from 15 residues. The germline V and J ends were trimmed by 4 bases and 6 bases, with 16 bases remaining between them. Germline V lookup: CDR1 SEHNR, CDR2 FQNEAQ (reference sequence). This chain's CDR3 is CASSYQLRHGNEQFF. The CDR3 region has the DNA TGTGCCAGCAGCTACCAGTTGAGGCACGGCAATGAGCAGTTCTTC.

The chain couples TRBV9 to TRBJ2-6; TRBD1 matches at 10 bases. From germline, CDR1 is SGDLS and CDR2 YYNGEE. Unmatched junction bases numbered 8, after V lost 4 bases and J lost 4 bases. The CDR3 is 17 residues long. In DNA form, the CDR3 reads TGTGCCAGCAGCAAAGACAGGGGGCGCTCGGGGGCCAACGTCCTGACTTTC. Amino acids: CASSKDRGRSGANVLTF.

This chain connects TRBV14 to TRBJ2-7; 7 bases line up with TRBD2. This CDR3 region has 15 residues. The V gene's germline CDR1 is SGHDN and CDR2 FVKESK. The ends lost 5 bases at V and 3 bases at J; junction bases unmatched: 10. DNA for the CDR3: TGTGCCAGCAGCTCCCTTGGGGGGGTGTACTACGAGCAGTACGTC. Amino acids: CASSSLGGVYYEQYV.

The chain combines TRBV12-5 with TRBJ1-1, with a weak D call TRBD1 (5 bases). CDR3 size: 15 residues. Germline V gene sequence: CDR1 LGHNT, CDR2 FRNRAP. The germline V and J ends were trimmed by 0 bases and 4 bases, with 12 bases remaining between them. CDR3 bases: TGTGCTAGTGGTTTGGTACTGGGGCAGACCACTGAAGCTTTCTTT. Translating gives CASGLVLGQTTEAFF.

The genes are TRBV4-1 and TRBJ2-2; 8 bases fit TRBD2. Unmatched junction bases numbered 10, after V lost 3 bases and J lost 1 base. Germline V gene lookup returns CDR1 MGHRA and CDR2 YSYEKL. This CDR3 comprises 18 residues. CDR3 DNA: TGCGCCAGCAGCCAGGGCGGGGGGCTCTTCCTGAACACCGGGGAGCTGTTTTTT. Amino acid sequence: CASSQGGGLFLNTGELFF.

This rearrangement joins TRBV28 to TRBJ1-1; unclear D gene. The CDR3 contains 14 residues. Germline CDR1 MDHEN, CDR2 SYDVKM. V lost 2 bases and J lost 2, with 9 bases in between. The CDR3, as DNA: TGTGCCAGCAGTTTACACCGCCAAAACACTGAAGCTTTCTTT. It specifies CASSLHRQNTEAFF.

This clone is large (0.1 to 1%) in the sample. The chain uses TRBV19 and TRBJ1-1; D is perhaps TRBD1 (5 bases). The CDR3 extends over 15 amino acids. Germline V gene lookup returns CDR1 LNHDA and CDR2 SQIVND (reference sequence). V was clipped by 6 bases and J by 3 bases, with 17 bases between them. The DNA for the CDR3 is TGTGCCAGTAGCCCAAATGGGGCAGGGTACACTGAAGCTTTCTTT. Translation gives CASSPNGAGYTEAFF.

The chain combines TRBV21-1 with TRBJ2-4. TRBV21-1 has pseudogene status. The length of the CDR3 is 16 residues. The CDR3 DNA reads as TGTGCCAGCAGCCAAGAGTGGGGGGCGACGAAAAACATTCAGTACTTC. Translation: CASSQEWGATKNIQYF.

This chain connects TRBV22-1 to TRBJ2-6; the table calls TRBD2, which could not be checked here. TRBV22-1 is designated a pseudogene. The CDR3 totals 18 residues. In DNA form, the CDR3 reads TGTCCTGGGAGGTCTCATCGAAAGCGAACAAGTCGGGCCAACGTCCTGACTTTC. Its protein is CPGRSHRKRTSRANVLTF.

This clone is labeled as hyperexpanded. The chain couples TRBV5-1 to TRBJ1-3; 8 bases line up with TRBD1. This CDR3 has 19 residues. V gave up 0 bases and J gave up 0 bases; unmatched junction bases: 11. The germline gives CDR1 SGHRS, CDR2 YFSETQ. The DNA for the CDR3 is TGCGCCAGCAGCTTGGTGTTCGGACAGGGTCGGAGCTCTGGAAACACCATATATTTT. Translated, it gives CASSLVFGQGRSSGNTIYF.

On this clone itself: A far larger clone differs by one base, so this is likely a read error. Written as DNA, the CDR3 is TGCGCCAGCAGCTTGGTGGTCGGACAGGGTCGGAGCTCTGGAAACACCATATATTTT. This sequence encodes CASSLVVGQGRSSGNTIYF. The gene calls are TRBV5-1 and TRBJ1-3, with 8 bases matching TRBD1. Germline V lookup: CDR1 SGHRS, CDR2 YFSETQ. Unmatched junction bases numbered 11, after V lost 0 bases and J lost 0 bases. The CDR3 loop spans 19 amino acids.

In the case of this clone: One base separates it from a far larger clone, so it is likely a read error. V is TRBV11-2 and J is TRBJ2-7; the D is unclear. Germline V CDR1 and CDR2: SGHAT, FQNNGV. The CDR3 runs to 12 residues. CDR3 DNA: TGTTCCAGCAGCTTGGGATTCTACGAGCAGTACTTC. It translates to CSSSLGFYEQYF.

This chain uses TRBV2 with TRBJ2-1; D is possibly TRBD1 (5 bases). Per germline, CDR1 SNHLY and CDR2 FYNNEI. Trimming cost V 2 bases and J 0 bases, with 14 bases left between them. The length of the CDR3 is 17 residues. The CDR3 DNA sequence: TGTGCCAGCAGTGAATGGGGCCGGACGAGCTCCTACAATGAGCAGTTCTTC. It translates to CASSEWGRTSSYNEQFF.

This chain joins TRBV6-1 and TRBJ1-6; no firm D call. CDR3 length: 15 residues. Germline V gene data show CDR1 as MNHNS and CDR2 as SASEGT. V was trimmed by 0 bases and J by 6 bases, leaving 9 bases between them. CDR3 bases: TGTGCCAGCAGTGAAGCCGCCCGGACTAATTCACCCCTCCACTTT. Its translation is CASSEAARTNSPLHF.

There are a few counts of this clone. J is TRBJ2-7 and V is TRBV19, with 16 nucleotides matching TRBD2. After removal of 6 bases from V and 2 bases from J, the junction contained 1 base not matched to a gene. The CDR3 totals 15 residues. The germline CDR1 and CDR2 sequences are LNHDA and SQIVND (reference sequence). The CDR3 protein is CASSGTSGGAYEQYF. The CDR3, as DNA: TGTGCCAGTAGCGGGACTAGCGGGGGGGCCTACGAGCAGTACTTC.

The chain couples TRBV21-1 to TRBJ1-3. TRBV21-1 is tagged as a pseudogene. CDR3 length: 17 residues. In DNA, the CDR3 is TGTGCCAGCAGTCGTGTAATGCTACAACACGCACGAAACACCATATATTTT. Amino acids: CASSRVMLQHARNTIYF.

This clone was counted only a few times. The junction does not match germline at one end; this may be a read error. The V gene is TRBV5-1, the J gene TRBJ1-3, with 8 bases identical to TRBD1. CDR3 length: 19 amino acids. The germline V gene has CDR1 SGHRS and CDR2 YFSETQ. The CDR3 loop is CASSLVFGQGRISGNTIYF. The CDR3, as DNA: TGCGCGAGCAGCTTGGTGTTCGGACAGGGTCGGATCTCTGGAAACACCATATATTTT. Based on the CDR3 plus reference TRBV5-1 and TRBJ1-3, the full variable domain is KAGVTQTPRYLIKTRGQQVTLSCSPISGHRSVSWYQQTPGQGLQFLFEYFSETQRNKGNFPGRFSGRQFSNSRSEMNVSTLELGDSALYLCASSLVFGQGRISGNTIYFGEGSWLTVV.

This clone has more than one count but fewer than ten. This chain connects TRBV4-3 to TRBJ2-3, with 15 bases matching TRBD2. This CDR3 contains 18 residues. Germline trimming cut 3 bases from V and 3 bases from J; bases unmatched to any gene: 7. Per the germline V gene, CDR1 is LGHNA and CDR2 is YSLEER. CDR3 nucleotides: TGCGCCAGCAGCCAGTGGACTAGCGGGAGGGCCGGTACAGATACGCAGTATTTT. It is translated as CASSQWTSGRAGTDTQYF.

By sample fraction, this clone is large (0.1 to 1%). The rearrangement joins TRBV7-9 to TRBJ2-7; D gene unclear. The germline gives CDR1 SEHNR, CDR2 FQNEAQ (reference sequence). The CDR3 extends over 13 amino acids. Trimming removed 5 bases from V and 0 bases from J, with 8 bases in between. CDR3 protein: CASSPSISYEQYF. The CDR3 DNA reads TGTGCCAGCAGCCCGAGCATCTCCTACGAGCAGTACTTC.

The rearrangement joins TRBV7-6 to TRBJ2-3, with D possibly TRBD1 on 7 matching bases. This CDR3 has 16 residues. Per germline, CDR1 SGHVS and CDR2 FNYEAQ. Trimming removed 5 bases at V and 2 bases at J, with 17 bases between. The CDR3 is CASSVWRGQNTDTQYF. In DNA form, the CDR3 reads TGTGCCAGCAGCGTCTGGAGGGGGCAGAACACAGATACGCAGTATTTT.

The chain recombines TRBV21-1 with TRBJ2-1. TRBV21-1 constitutes a pseudogene. This CDR3 is built from 17 residues. The CDR3 bases are TGTGCCAGCAGCCGAGTAATAGTACACCATTCCGACAATGAGCAGTTCTTC. Translated: CASSRVIVHHSDNEQFF.